One and the same sample provided the 32 T cell receptor beta chains below, sequenced in a study of molecular identifiers for immune sequencing clone quantification. MiXCR, run by TCRdb on the PCR reads, gives a single entry per CDR3 protein. The sample consists of about 640,000 distinct CDR3 sequences, 15% to 20% of them appearing once. Sequenced: naive CD8+ T cells from blood, with Jurkat cell RNA spiked in. Subset described: FACS-sorted CD8+CD4-CCR7+CD45RA+ naive T cells. The origin of the receptors is a human donor in good health. Some libraries in this study had Jurkat cell RNA spiked in.

This clonotype was counted only a few times. The V and J genes are TRBV7-8 and TRBJ2-7; weak D call: TRBD1 (6 bases). This CDR3 is 14 amino acids long. Germline V gives CDR1 SGHVS, CDR2 FQNEAQ. The ends were cut back, 2 bases at V and 5 bases at J, with 13 bases in the middle. DNA of the CDR3: TGTGCCAGCAGCTTATTCGGTGCAGGGGACGAGCAGTACTTC. Translating gives CASSLFGAGDEQYF.

To note about this clonotype: It may be a read error: a sequence one base away is much more abundant. This rearrangement joins TRBV24-1 to TRBJ2-1, with 13 bases that match TRBD2. Per the germline V gene, CDR1 is KGHDR and CDR2 is SFDVKD. V lost 4 bases and J lost 9; bases outside the gene matches: 11. The CDR3 consists of 17 residues. The CDR3 reads CATSDRRLAGGGVEQFF. CDR3 sequence (DNA): TGTGCCACCAGTGACCGGAGACTAGCGGGAGGTGGGGTTGAGCAGTTCTTC.

This clonotype was seen repeatedly, ten times or more. V usage is TRBV27 and J usage is TRBJ1-1; possible D gene TRBD1, 6 bases. Germline-derived CDR1 and CDR2 are MNHEY and SMNVEV (reference sequence). V was trimmed by 7 bases and J by 4 bases, leaving 13 bases between them. The CDR3 is made up of 13 amino acids. The CDR3 DNA sequence: TGTGCCAGCAAAACAGGGACTGTCACTGAAGCTTTCTTT. Translated, it gives CASKTGTVTEAFF.

This clonotype was recorded many times. V usage is TRBV5-1 and J usage is TRBJ1-1; 10 bases line up with TRBD1. The trim removed 1 base at V and 2 bases at J, leaving 5 bases unmatched. The germline V gene encodes CDR1 SGHRS and CDR2 YFSETQ. This CDR3 contains 16 residues. This CDR3 reads CASSLYGQGDNTEAFF. DNA of the CDR3: TGCGCCAGCAGCTTGTACGGACAGGGGGACAACACTGAAGCTTTCTTT.

Note on this clonotype: This may arise from a read error, as a much more abundant clone is one base away. Here the CDR3 DNA reads TGTGCCAGCAGTTACGGCAATATGTACGAGCAGTACTTC. Its translation: CASSYGNMYEQYF. The rearrangement uses TRBV27 and TRBJ2-7; D gene ambiguous. This CDR3 is built from 13 residues. Germline CDR1 is MNHEY and CDR2 is SMNVEV (reference sequence). Trimming removed 4 bases from V and 4 bases from J, with 11 bases in between.

Regarding this clonotype: This may be a read error: a much more frequent sequence differs by one nucleotide. The rearrangement links TRBV27 to TRBJ1-1; TRBD1 might be the D (6 bases). This CDR3 contains 15 residues. Germline CDR1 and CDR2: MNHEY and SMNVEV (reference sequence). This chain's CDR3 is CASSLSAGANTEALF. CDR3 DNA sequence: TGTGCCAGCAGTTTATCGGCAGGGGCGAACACTGAAGCTCTCTTT.

The sample holds many counts of this clonotype. The rearrangement uses TRBV19 and TRBJ1-1; 7 bases match TRBD1. Germline loops: CDR1 LNHDA, CDR2 SQIVND (reference sequence). V dropped 6 bases and J dropped 6; count of bases not matched to a gene: 10. The CDR3 sequence is 14 residues long. CDR3 region: CASSEPTGPPEAFF. CDR3 in DNA: TGTGCCAGTAGCGAACCGACAGGGCCCCCTGAAGCTTTCTTT.

This clonotype was counted many times. This chain uses TRBV29-1 with TRBJ2-7; TRBD2 is a possible D gene (5 bases). Trimming removed 4 bases at V and 5 bases at J, with 9 bases between. CDR1 and CDR2 (germline): SQVTM, ANQGSEA. The CDR3 has 11 residues. CDR3 sequence: CSVGLNDEQYF. CDR3 bases: TGCAGCGTTGGACTAAACGACGAGCAGTACTTC.

This clonotype was counted ten times or more. The chain recombines TRBV4-1 with TRBJ1-1; D ambiguous. Trimming shortened V by 4 bases and J by 0 bases, and 18 bases separated the two germline ends. The CDR3 is 17 amino acids. CDR1 and CDR2 (germline): MGHRA, YSYEKL. CDR3 in amino acids: CASSLKSGVSMNTEAFF. The CDR3 DNA is TGCGCCAGCAGCCTCAAGTCGGGTGTTAGCATGAACACTGAAGCTTTCTTT.

This clonotype appeared once. A much larger clone differs by one base, so this may be a read error. The chain combines TRBV7-4 with TRBJ1-3; TRBD1 aligns across 7 bases. Trimming at V came to 7 bases and at J to 2 bases, leaving 8 bases not matched to a gene. CDR1 SGHVT and CDR2 SQSDAQ come from the germline V gene. The CDR3 consists of 15 residues. The CDR3 coding sequence is TGTGCCAGCATTCAACAGGGGATCCCTGGAAACACCATATATTTT. Translating it yields CASIQQGIPGNTIYF.

With respect to this clonotype: Possible read error: a much larger clone is one base away. The gene calls are TRBV30 and TRBJ2-1; weak D call: TRBD1 (6 bases). The germline V gene has CDR1 GTSNPN and CDR2 SVGIG (reference sequence). There are 13 residues in the CDR3. This chain's CDR3 is CAWNDGQLNEQSF. The CDR3 DNA is TGTGCCTGGAATGACGGACAGCTCAATGAGCAGTCCTTC.

This clonotype occurred many times. The J gene is TRBJ2-2, the V gene TRBV6-2 or TRBV6-3; D unresolved. V dropped 2 bases and J dropped 1 base, with 8 bases sitting between them. The CDR3 loop spans 15 amino acids. Per the germline V gene, CDR1 is MNHEY and CDR2 is SVGEGT. The CDR3 reads CASSYISENTGELFF. The CDR3 bases are TGTGCCAGCAGTTACATATCAGAGAACACCGGGGAGCTGTTTTTT.

This clonotype has a count of ten or more. J is TRBJ1-2 and V is TRBV6-2 or TRBV6-3, with TRBD1 identical over 8 bases. This CDR3 is built from 13 residues. Trimming took 4 bases from V and 4 from J; bases not matched to a gene: 2. CDR1 and CDR2 from the germline V gene are MNHEY and SVGEGT. The CDR3 region is CASSSGGSYGYTF. The DNA for the CDR3 is TGTGCCAGCAGTTCAGGGGGCAGCTATGGCTACACCTTC.

This clonotype was counted a single time. Possible read error: a much larger clone is one base away. The V gene is TRBV11-2, the J gene TRBJ1-1; the D gene is possibly TRBD1 (5 bases). Per germline, CDR1 SGHAT and CDR2 FQNNGV. The CDR3 consists of 12 residues. Trimming took 8 bases from V and 2 from J, leaving 9 bases between them. The CDR3 sequence is CASGDDNTEAFF. The CDR3 DNA is TGTGCCAGCGGGGACGACAACACTGAAGCTTTCTTT.

This clonotype was detected many times. The V call is TRBV27, the J call TRBJ2-1, with TRBD2 matching over 12 bases. The CDR3 has 16 residues. V lost 5 bases, J lost 3 bases, and 5 bases stayed unmatched. The germline V gene encodes CDR1 MNHEY and CDR2 SMNVEV (reference sequence). CDR3 DNA sequence: TGTGCCAGCAGTCTCTTACTAGCGGGGGGCTACAATGAGCAGTTCTTC. Protein sequence: CASSLLLAGGYNEQFF.

This clonotype was seen once. As the CDR3 is not closed by the conserved phenylalanine or tryptophan, this likely results from a read error. Because the CDR3's place on the DNA is in doubt, the DNA is left out and the CDR3 is given as listed by TCRdb. The V and J genes are TRBV4-1 and TRBJ2-3; the table's TRBD2 call for D was not verified on the DNA. The length of the CDR3 is 18 amino acids, counting both ends. Per germline, CDR1 MGHRA and CDR2 YSYEKL. CDR3 sequence reads: CAGSQDFGTSGPRSSEYS.

There are a few counts of this clonotype. The rearrangement joins TRBV9 to TRBJ1-6, with D possibly matching TRBD1 (6 bases). CDR3 length: 14 residues. With 4 bases removed from V and 9 bases from J, the gap between germline ends came to 14 bases. The germline CDR1 and CDR2 sequences are SGDLS and YYNGEE. The CDR3 region has the DNA TGTGCCAGCAGCAGCAAAACAGGGTTTTCACCCCTCCACTTT. Protein product: CASSSKTGFSPLHF.

At least ten counts were recorded for this clonotype. V gene TRBV4-3 combines with J gene TRBJ2-1; D ambiguous. This CDR3 comprises 14 residues. Germline V gene sequence: CDR1 LGHNA, CDR2 YSLEER. Trimming shortened V by 0 bases and J by 6 bases, and 9 bases separated the two germline ends. The CDR3 bases are TGCGCCAGCAGCCAAGATAGGAGTTTCAATGAGCAGTTCTTC. It yields the protein CASSQDRSFNEQFF.

About this clonotype: This clone may be a read error of a much larger clone one base away. The chain links TRBV7-9 to TRBJ1-3, with a tentative D call TRBD1 (5 bases). The CDR3 loop spans 16 amino acids. Germline lookup yields CDR1 SEHNR and CDR2 FQNEAQ (reference sequence). The CDR3 loop reads CASSTTQVVKGNTVYF. In DNA, the CDR3 is TGTGCCAGCAGCACTACACAGGTTGTGAAAGGAAACACCGTATATTTT.

This clonotype was detected ten times or more. The CDR3, as DNA: TGTGCCAGCAGCTTTACGGGGGGGTCCTACAATGAGCAGTTCTTC. It translates to CASSFTGGSYNEQFF. The rearrangement joins TRBV13 to TRBJ2-1; TRBD2 aligns across 8 bases. Germline V lookup: CDR1 PRHDT, CDR2 FYEKMQ (reference sequence). The CDR3 loop spans 15 amino acids. The trim removed 3 bases at V and 1 base at J, leaving 2 bases unmatched.

V usage is TRBV7-8 and J usage is TRBJ1-2, with TRBD1 as a possible D gene (6 bases). Trimming pared 1 base from V and 4 bases from J, leaving 16 bases between. The CDR3 loop spans 16 amino acids. The germline CDR1 and CDR2 sequences are SGHVS and FQNEAQ. The chain's CDR3 is CASSLEAGAIPYGYTF. The CDR3 bases are TGTGCCAGCAGCTTAGAGGCAGGGGCCATCCCCTATGGCTACACCTTC. The full variable domain, rest sourced from reference TRBV7-8 and TRBJ1-2, is GAGVSQSPRYKVAKRGQDVALRCDPISGHVSLFWYQQALGQGPEFLTYFQNEAQLDKSGLPSDRFFAERPEGSVSTLKIQRTQQEDSAVYLCASSLEAGAIPYGYTFGSGTRLTVV.

The chain links TRBV6-5 to TRBJ2-3, with 15 bases identical to TRBD2. This CDR3 spans 19 amino acids. Losses at the gene ends were 6 bases for V and 3 bases for J; bases not matched to a gene: 13. Per the germline V gene, CDR1 is MNHEY and CDR2 is SVGAGI. The CDR3 DNA follows: TGTGCCAGCAGCGTACGGACTAGCGGGGGGGCCGTCAAGACAGATACGCAGTATTTT. Encoded protein: CASSVRTSGGAVKTDTQYF.

This clonotype was recorded many times. The rearrangement links TRBV5-1 to TRBJ2-7; a weak D match, TRBD1 (6 bases). CDR1 and CDR2 (germline): SGHRS, YFSETQ. The CDR3 consists of 14 residues. Trimming cost V 0 bases and J 4 bases, with 11 bases left between them. CDR3 DNA: TGCGCCAGCAGCTTGGCTGCAGGGGATTACGAGCAGTACTTC. This codes for CASSLAAGDYEQYF.

V gene TRBV20-1 combines with J gene TRBJ2-3; 11 bases map to TRBD2. The CDR3 spans 17 residues. V was clipped by 0 bases and J by 3 bases; unmatched bases: 8. Germline values: CDR1 DFQATT, CDR2 SNEGSKA (reference sequence). CDR3 loop: CSARETTGTSGTDTQYF. For the CDR3, the DNA is TGCAGTGCTAGAGAAACAACCGGGACTAGCGGTACAGATACGCAGTATTTT.

This clonotype was seen ten or more times. The rearrangement uses TRBV4-1 and TRBJ1-5; the D gene is possibly TRBD1 (5 bases). V was cut by 4 bases and J by 7 bases, with 20 bases left in between. This CDR3 has 16 amino acids. Germline V CDR1 and CDR2: MGHRA, YSYEKL. The CDR3: CASSPGERQYVQPQHF. The CDR3 nucleotides are TGCGCCAGCAGCCCCGGGGAGAGACAGTATGTGCAGCCCCAGCATTTT.

This clonotype was picked up many times. The chain carries TRBV14 and TRBJ1-1; D is undetermined. The V end lost 1 base, the J end lost 4 bases, and 10 bases lay between the germline ends. Per germline, CDR1 SGHDN and CDR2 FVKESK. The CDR3 length is 14 residues. The chain's CDR3 is CASSQVNGFTEAFF. DNA for the CDR3: TGTGCCAGCAGCCAAGTTAACGGGTTCACTGAAGCTTTCTTT.

This clonotype was found many times. The chain combines TRBV19 with TRBJ1-1; 8 bases align to TRBD1. This CDR3 is 14 amino acids long. Looked up from germline, CDR1 is LNHDA and CDR2 is SQIVND (reference sequence). The V gene end was trimmed by 5 bases and the J gene end by 3 bases; junction bases not matched to a gene: 5. CDR3: CASSAAGGYTEAFF. Here the CDR3 DNA reads TGTGCCAGTAGTGCGGCAGGGGGCTACACTGAAGCTTTCTTT.

This clonotype was detected only a few times. The rearrangement links TRBV4-3 to TRBJ2-2; no firm D call. The CDR3 has 14 residues. Germline assignment: CDR1 LGHNA and CDR2 YSLEER. V was clipped by 1 base and J by 5 bases, with 8 bases between them. CDR3 nucleotides: TGCGCCAGCAGCCAAGTTGTAGGGACCGGGGAGCTGTTTTTT. This encodes CASSQVVGTGELFF.

This clonotype was seen a few times. The chain is built from TRBV5-6 and TRBJ2-3; the match to TRBD2 covers 9 bases. V gave up 1 base and J gave up 0 bases; unmatched junction bases: 21. CDR1 is SGHDT, CDR2 YYEEEE, per germline. This CDR3 is built from 22 residues. The CDR3 nucleotides read TGTGCCAGCAGCTTGAAGTATATTAGTTGGGCTAGCGGGGCTTTAAGCACAGATACGCAGTATTTT. Amino acid sequence: CASSLKYISWASGALSTDTQYF.

In this sample, this clonotype turned up a few times. This chain joins TRBV12-5 and TRBJ1-2; D is possibly TRBD1 (5 bases). V gave up 5 bases and J gave up 5 bases, with 9 bases separating them. The CDR3 is made up of 12 amino acids. CDR1 and CDR2 (germline): LGHNT, FRNRAP. The CDR3 spells CASGRDSYGYTF. The CDR3, as DNA: TGTGCTAGTGGTAGAGACAGTTATGGCTACACCTTC.

V is TRBV12-3 or TRBV12-4 and J is TRBJ2-5, with 7 bases lining up with TRBD1. J gave up 2 bases and V 2 bases, and 2 bases lay outside the gene matches. The CDR3 is 14 amino acids. CDR3 DNA: TGTGCCAGCAGTTTACAGGGACAGCAAGAGACCCAGTACTTC. Translated: CASSLQGQQETQYF.

This clonotype was recorded at least ten times. For the CDR3, the DNA is TGTGCCAGCAGTGAAATTCAACTAGCGGCAGGTGGAGATACGCAGTATTTT. Encoded protein: CASSEIQLAAGGDTQYF. V and J are TRBV6-1 and TRBJ2-3, with TRBD2 identical over 8 bases. CDR1 MNHNS and CDR2 SASEGT come from the germline V gene. This CDR3 is built from 17 residues. V trimming: 2 bases; J trimming: 5 bases; junction bases outside the gene matches: 12.